Detailed here is one TCR beta chain. Time point specified: cycle 4 day 1 (C4D1), after more than five weeks of nivolumab. Patients all relapsed after autologous stem cell transplantation, and there was variation in brentuximab vedotin exposure. Germline V gives CDR1 SGHTA, CDR2 FQGTGA. V was clipped by 1 base and J by 7 bases; unmatched bases: 9. This CDR3 contains 17 residues. The data were taken from a study of PD-1 blockade in classical Hodgkin lymphoma. At the level of the study: With a 2-week interval, patients received intravenous nivolumab at 3 mg/kg.

Only in-frame clones appear in the TCRdb table, and some are missing; sequencing was by immunoSEQ multiplex PCR. The sample shows roughly 64,000 clones, approximately 90% of them seen only once. The sequence was collected from a human donor with classical Hodgkin lymphoma. V gene TRBV7-3 combines with J gene TRBJ2-3, with 12 bases that match TRBD2. Sequences were derived from peripheral blood mononuclear cells (PBMCs), sampled before the fourth cycle of nivolumab. The CDR3 DNA reads as TGTGCCAGCAGCTTAATTCCCGGACTAGCGGGAAATTATACGCAGTATTTT. Its translation: CASSLIPGLAGNYTQYF.